The next 12 T cell receptor beta chains were all read from a single sample in a study of blood T cell repertoires in COVID-19. Assay used: immunoSEQ multiplex PCR; TCRdb lists only in-frame clones, some missing. This sample has fewer than 350,000 clones, with roughly 85% found just once. What was sequenced was PBMCs or T cells enriched from blood (not recorded which). These receptors were taken from a woman aged 50 to 65 who had recovered from COVID-19.

A single count supports this clone. DNA for the CDR3: TGTGCCAGCAGTCTAAAGCCGGGACTCCTTAGGTACGAGCAGTACTTC. Its translation is CASSLKPGLLRYEQYF. The rearrangement links TRBV27 to TRBJ2-7; D is perhaps TRBD2 (6 bases). Germline V gene lookup returns CDR1 MNHEY and CDR2 SMNVEV (reference sequence). Trimming stripped 5 bases from V and 4 bases from J, with 21 bases between. This CDR3 region has 16 residues.

This sequence joins TRBV29-1 and TRBJ2-5, with TRBD1 as a possible D gene (6 bases). The CDR3 is 13 amino acids. Germline CDR1 and CDR2: SQVTM and ANQGSEA. V lost 4 bases and J lost 2, with 11 bases in between. The CDR3 nucleotides read TGCAGCGTTGCCGGACAGCTTCAAGAGACCCAGTACTTC. Translated: CSVAGQLQETQYF.

This chain connects TRBV5-5 to TRBJ2-3, with D unclear. This CDR3 contains 14 residues. CDR1 SGHKS and CDR2 YYEKEE come from the germline V gene (reference sequence). The V gene lost 6 bases and the J gene lost 2 bases, with 13 bases spanning the gap. CDR3 sequence: CASIYEVSTDTQYF. CDR3 nucleotide sequence: TGTGCCAGCATTTATGAGGTCTCCACAGATACGCAGTATTTT.

This clone was detected once. J is TRBJ2-2 and V is TRBV28; tentatively, D is TRBD1 (5 bases). V lost 3 bases, J lost 7 bases, and 12 bases lay in between. CDR1 and CDR2 (germline): MDHEN, SYDVKM. This CDR3 region has 14 residues. CDR3 amino acids: CASSFYAGIGELFF. Written as DNA, the CDR3 is TGTGCCAGCAGTTTTTACGCAGGGATCGGGGAGCTGTTTTTT.

This sequence joins TRBV4-1 and TRBJ2-2; TRBD1 is a possible D gene (5 bases). The CDR3 is made up of 18 amino acids. Germline-derived CDR1 and CDR2 are MGHRA and YSYEKL. The ends were cut back, 3 bases at V and 1 base at J, with 18 bases in the middle. This CDR3 reads CASSQTPPGAVNTGELFF. The CDR3 DNA reads TGCGCCAGCAGCCAGACACCCCCTGGGGCGGTGAACACCGGGGAGCTGTTTTTT.

The chain links TRBV6-5 to TRBJ1-1; D may be TRBD1 (6 bases). The germline CDR1 and CDR2 sequences are MNHEY and SVGAGI. V was clipped by 7 bases and J by 3 bases, with 15 bases between them. The CDR3 has 14 residues. This CDR3 reads CASIEDRSHTEAFF. The DNA for the CDR3 is TGTGCCAGCATAGAGGACAGATCTCACACTGAAGCTTTCTTT.

V and J are TRBV6-1 and TRBJ2-1; TRBD2 agrees at 15 bases. CDR3 length equals 16 residues. Germline V gene data show CDR1 as MNHNS and CDR2 as SASEGT. The V gene end was trimmed by 0 bases and the J gene end by 12 bases; junction bases not matched to a gene: 6. The CDR3 nucleotides are TGTGCCAGCAGTGAAGCGCTTCGGGGACTAGCGGGGGGGCAGTTCTTC. It yields the protein CASSEALRGLAGGQFF.

The chain employs TRBV5-1 and TRBJ1-1, with D uncertain. Germline V gene sequence: CDR1 SGHRS, CDR2 YFSETQ. Trimming took off 5 bases at V and 1 base at J, with 15 bases between the two ends. This CDR3 has 15 residues. The CDR3 DNA reads TGCGCCAGCAGACTGGGGAGAGCGACGAACACTGAAGCTTTCTTT. Protein: CASRLGRATNTEAFF.

The DNA for the CDR3 is TGTGCCAGTTCGGCCGGGATCGAAGCTTTCTTT. Translated, it gives CASSAGIEAFF. The rearrangement joins TRBV19 to TRBJ1-1; D is undetermined. This CDR3 is built from 11 residues. Germline V lookup: CDR1 LNHDA, CDR2 SQIVND (reference sequence). V lost 8 bases, J lost 8 bases, and 12 bases lay in between.

The gene calls are TRBV28 and TRBJ1-2, with a tentative D call TRBD1 (5 bases). The CDR3 is 13 residues long. Germline V CDR1 and CDR2: MDHEN, SYDVKM. With 3 bases removed from V and 3 bases from J, the gap between germline ends came to 8 bases. This chain's CDR3 is CASSLWGDYGYTF. CDR3 in DNA: TGTGCCAGCAGTTTGTGGGGCGACTATGGCTACACCTTC.

This clone was recorded once. The gene calls are TRBV24-1 and TRBJ2-1, with D unclear. The V gene lost 1 base and the J gene lost 13 bases, with 10 bases spanning the gap. There are 12 residues in the CDR3. Germline V gene data show CDR1 as KGHDR and CDR2 as SFDVKD. As DNA, the CDR3 is TGTGCCACCAGTGATTTTATCGGGTACCAGTTCTTC. Translation: CATSDFIGYQFF.

The CDR3 here is CASHPGGSIQYF. For the CDR3, the DNA is TGTGCCAGCCACCCCGGGGGATCCATTCAGTACTTC. V usage is TRBV28 and J usage is TRBJ2-4; a weak D match, TRBD2 (6 bases). The CDR3 is made up of 12 amino acids. Germline V lookup: CDR1 MDHEN, CDR2 SYDVKM. Trimming cost V 8 bases and J 9 bases, with 14 bases left between them.